This T cell receptor beta chain was captured by sequencing in a study of cytomegalovirus exposure and HLA in healthy donors (TCRdb year 2017). Looking at the study overall: An earlier analysis of roughly 500 of the donors reported under 300 Gb of sequence data and 100 million to 120 million unique TCR beta sequences obtained from approximately 180 million T cells. Typing coverage varied by locus: roughly 620-640 donors for A, B, C, DRB1 and DQB1; approximately 520 for DQA1; approximately 570 for DPA1; roughly 450 for DPB1. Among the roughly 400 genotyped donors, approximately 76% belonged to the genetic ancestry cluster associated with self-reported Caucasian donors. All discovery cohort repertoires had been generated on a single sequencing platform. Donor age, sex, ethnicity and CMV serostatus were compiled alongside the repertoire data. A separate validation cohort of approximately 130 different subjects was used in addition to the roughly 670-subject first cohort. The study used immunosequencing to profile the T cell repertoires of several hundred subjects and linked those repertoires to cytomegalovirus serostatus. HLA typing included class I and class II loci at four-digit resolution. A later genetic analysis took genome-wide SNP genotypes for about 65% of the roughly 670 donors and used that subset as a discovery cohort. To decide whether each TCR beta V gene segment behaved as functional or pseudogenic, an earlier analysis of over 500 of the donors relied on high-throughput TCR beta sequencing. A later analysis re-analyzed previously published TCR beta repertoires from several hundred donors and added high-resolution HLA genotyping to study TCR occurrence patterns. The study combined high-throughput TCR immunosequencing, statistical association of individual TCRs with disease status, and machine learning to predict cytomegalovirus infection status. The aim of the study was to test whether cataloging public T cell receptors could identify signatures of past pathogen exposure. Rather than using new phenotypic data, the later analysis identified candidate immune exposures from TCR beta sequences and from how often those sequences occurred across donors. On average, around 240,000 unique TCR beta nucleotide sequences were sequenced per donor among 398 genotyped donors of the cohort, with 15% to 20% of those sequences being non-productive. Approximately 310 gigabases of sequencing data and approximately 80 million unique TCR sequences were included in an early release covering around 650 HLA-typed donors. Several DR-DQ haplotypes were treated as single units for association and clustering because of strong linkage in the cohort. General study outcomes and caveats: Three of the identified cytomegalovirus-associated TCR beta chains were confirmed in vitro to be specific for cytomegalovirus antigens. According to a later analysis, most CMV-associated TCR beta chains appeared to be HLA-restricted, and the HLA associations seemed to be driven largely by CMV exposure. In a later analysis, TCR association rates were found to vary across HLA loci, with the most associated TCRs seen for DRB1 alleles and the fewest for HLA-C alleles. Presence/absence analyses assumed roughly uniform sequencing depth across donors, an assumption that may not hold. In a later analysis, HLA-associated TCR beta chains showed more clonal expansion and lower generation probabilities than non-associated chains that were equally common. When HLA alleles, especially DR and DQ, strongly co-occurred, TCR associations were difficult to assign to individual alleles. In both the original and validation cohorts, the classifier was reported to diagnose cytomegalovirus status with high specificity and sensitivity. It was suggested by the authors that the approach could potentially be generalized to other disease states and immunological phenotypes. A later genetic analysis reported fewer N-insertions in productive TCRs among donors in an Asian-associated ancestry cluster than the roughly 700-donor mean. V-gene and J-gene trimming of TCR beta chains was associated with a missense DCLRE1C variant in a later genetic analysis, and the association was replicated in an independent cohort. Some IMGT-functional V segments, including TRBV6-2 and TRBV6-3, could not be told apart with the 87-base-pair reads, so those segments were excluded. In a later analysis, several top co-occurrence clusters were reported to appear linked to parvovirus B19, influenza, CMV and Epstein-Barr virus. Because some donors lacked HLA typing at each locus, the association tests relied only on the typed subset. The earlier analysis of 450 to 700 of the donors excluded roughly 17 rarely observed V segments, including chromosome 9 orphons, because counts were too low. Linkage disequilibrium might explain the correlated functional status among segregating V segments, but an unknown experimental factor could not be ruled out. A total of some 180 TCR beta chains were listed by the study as associated with cytomegalovirus. Specific HLA alleles were associated with roughly 17,000 TCR beta sequences at a false discovery rate of 0.05 in a later analysis. While some public TCRs were present in many individuals, most TCR sequences turned up only very rarely across donors. A cluster of highly shared sequence variants was judged likely to be a technical artifact of the sequencing pipeline. Immune exposure information for the cohort was limited to CMV serostatus. In an earlier analysis of 450 to 750 of the donors, most TCR beta V segments appeared in productive rearrangements about 87% or about 30% of the time, broadly matching IMGT annotations. A further reported finding was that TCR beta sequences accurately predicted the HLA-A and HLA-B alleles for most subjects in the first cohort. Only TCR beta chains were sequenced in this cohort, and the absence of alpha or paired-chain data limited detectable features.

The cohort was made up of approximately 670 healthy bone marrow donors. All cohort members were sampled while nominally healthy, although unrecorded immune exposures were likely present. Of the 670 or so cohort members, around 300 had a positive CMV serostatus and about 350 had a negative one, while no CMV serostatus was recorded for the donor. A peripheral blood sample was provided by each donor, and peripheral blood mononuclear cells were used for TCR beta sequencing. The Qiagen DNeasy Blood Extraction Kit was used to extract genomic DNA from the blood cell samples. Of note for this clone: The clone's antigen remains unknown. No base-level quality is on record; no much larger clone is a single base apart.

Library preparation employed the immunoSEQ multiplex PCR assay. The multiplex PCR relied on a mix of 60 forward primers for TCR Vbeta segments and 13 reverse primers for TCR Jbeta segments. Amplification of the CDR3 region of rearranged TCR beta genes was performed with a multiplex PCR assay on genomic DNA. The Illumina HiSeq System was used to sequence the amplified TCR beta libraries as 87-base-pair reads. The original pipeline was this. In a later analysis, 80 million or so unique TCR beta chains were counted across the roughly 670 repertoires, and roughly 10 million of these chains were shared by at least two donors. Raw reads were error-corrected and collapsed into unique sequences by a nearest-neighbor algorithm in which closely related sequences were merged to remove PCR and sequencing errors. V, D and J gene segments were assigned by aligning CDR3 sequences to IMGT reference sequences. For a sequence to be retained, a match of at least six nucleotides to both a V gene segment and a J gene segment was required. Rearrangements were classified as productive when the CDR3 lacked stop codons and remained in frame with V and J, and all other rearrangements were classified as non-productive. Following IMGT convention, CDR3 was defined as the stretch from the second conserved V-encoded cysteine to the conserved J-encoded phenylalanine. The earlier analysis of about 620 of the donors excluded sequences that lacked an unambiguous match to a single V gene segment. In an earlier analysis of 587 of the donors, a V segment was called functional when productive rearrangements were above 56.7%, and segregating when the standard deviation between donors exceeded 5%. A statistical classification framework was developed to diagnose cytomegalovirus status using the catalog of TCR beta chain sequences. V and J gene assignment, in a later analysis, came from comparing TCR nucleotide sequences with IMGT/GENE-DB human TR gene sequences. Using the TCRdist pipeline, a later analysis assigned CDR3 sequences along with most-parsimonious VDJ recombination scenarios. In a later analysis, each TCR beta chain was defined by its CDR3 amino acid sequence together with its V-gene family, and reads lacking a unique V-gene family were excluded. In a later analysis, fewer than 650 highly shared, low-generation-probability nucleotide sequences were removed to address suspected cross-contamination and a sequencing artifact. In a later analysis, a clonal expansion index was calculated for each public chain from normalized within-repertoire ranks of inferred template counts. In a later analysis, generation probabilities were computed using a VDJ recombination model fitted to out-of-frame rearrangements, and the results were checked against IGoR. A later analysis scored TCR-TCR, TCR-HLA and TCR-CMV co-occurrence with hypergeometric tests, applying a repertoire-size bias correction to TCR pairs. In a later analysis, false discovery rates were estimated by permuting HLA or CMV assignments 20 times. In a later analysis, co-occurring TCRs were grouped using DBSCAN, and TCRdist sequence similarity was added for clustering within HLA-allele-positive subsets. Repertoires with fewer than 30,000 or more than 120,000 public chains were left out of co-occurrence clustering, as were roughly five repertoires with anomalous nucleotide sharing. In TCRdb, the immuneACCESS table is reduced to in-frame sequences with V and J assigned. These tables do not hold every clone; where another copy was compared, an unresolved V gene accounts for under half, and the others remain unexplained. The DNA gave D and trimming, while V, J and clone size come from that table. Recorded for this sample are fewer than 150,000 clones; under 85% of them occurred a single time. The ten biggest clones cover around 4% of the sample.

Deletion took 4 bases off V and 4 bases off J, with a span of 11 bases between the germline ends. As encoded in the germline V gene (reference sequence), CDR1 is MNHEY while CDR2 is SMNVEV. Its CDR3 holds 14 amino acids, cysteine through phenylalanine. Only the CDR3 DNA stays, 42 bases, in frame from base 1. Sequencing input: PBMCs. The TCR was taken from a human donor in good health. The chain is made from TRBV27 and TRBJ2-1; the D segment cannot be called with confidence. For the CDR3, the sequence is CASSSVPHYNEQFF. The sequenced DNA is TGTGCCAGCAGTTCGGTTCCCCATTACAATGAGCAGTTCTTC.